This TCR beta chain was obtained from a study of CD8+ T cells in alopecia areata. Study-wide background: C3H/HeJ donors aged roughly 6-12 months with spontaneous alopecia supplied skin grafted onto roughly 7-10-week-old female C3H/HeJ mice. The study, taken as a whole, reports: Mice showed clearer TCR sharing than patients did, a gap that was possibly HLA-related. Higher clonality than in normal scalp was seen in lesional scalp, especially alopecia totalis/universalis.

About this clone itself: Its matching antigen is unknown. The gene names here belong to mouse. From the germline J gene comes the end of the CDR3, since the read stops 4 residues before it.

Germline loops: CDR1 NNHNN, CDR2 SYGAGS (reference sequence). Trimming left V 4 bases short and J 0 bases short, with 10 bases between. There are 14 residues in the CDR3. Following extraction, RNA underwent reverse transcription to cDNA, which served as the sequencing template. This table comes from immunoSEQ multiplex PCR, and its TCRdb copy is limited to in-frame clones, with some not included. This repertoire holds under 350,000 clones, and none appear only once. Cells that came from pooled cutaneous lymph nodes were sorted using CD4, CD8alpha, NKG2D, NKG2ACE and other markers. The sequence came from a C3H/HeJ mouse with alopecia areata. The strain is characterized by the MHC haplotype H2-k. Material: CD4+ T cells sorted from a lymph node. J is TRBJ1-2 and V is TRBV13-2, with a weak D call TRBD1 (5 bases). Partial CDR3 DNA: TGTGCCAGCGGTCGACAGCCTGCAAACTCC. It yields the protein CASGRQPANS. The CDR3 as a whole reads CASGRQPANSDYTF.